Sequencing of this T cell receptor (beta chain) was carried out in a study of long-term antiretroviral therapy in people with HIV. General study points: No data on ART adherence, viral resistance or therapy changes.

V lost 3 bases, J lost 10 bases, and 10 bases stayed unmatched. Germline V gives CDR1 SGHDT, CDR2 YYEEEE. The length of the CDR3 is 14 residues. At survey level, the immunoSEQ assay was run in its v3.0 version. A target of roughly 40,000-50,000 T-cell genomes per sample was set for sequencing. The assay was immunoSEQ multiplex PCR, and TCRdb's table has in-frame clones only and misses some. The repertoire includes 30,000 to 40,000 clones, roughly 74% of them detected once, and 3% to 3.5% sits in the top ten. Every single participant having HIV got treatment inside the United States. Note on this clone: Its specificity is unknown.

The source of this sequence is a man in his fifties or sixties with HIV. V usage is TRBV5-6 and J usage is TRBJ2-5; 9 bases are shared with TRBD1. Sequencing used unsorted PBMCs, obtained 3 years after starting antiretroviral therapy. The CDR3 DNA is TGTGCCAGCAGCTCCAGGGACAGGGAGCCTAGCCAGTACTTC. Its translation: CASSSRDREPSQYF.